This entry is about one T cell receptor beta chain. Its antigen is unidentified. This record comes from a study of T cell responses to AZD1222 COVID-19 vaccine. The trim removed 4 bases at V and 5 bases at J, leaving 13 bases unmatched. This CDR3 is 19 amino acids long. From germline, CDR1 is LGHNA and CDR2 YNFKEQ. This table comes from immunoSEQ multiplex PCR, and its TCRdb copy is limited to in-frame clones, with some not included. Among about 130,000 clones listed, over 75% were seen once. Study-wide results and caveats: It should be noted that donors were predominantly white British and more often female, and clonal diversity was possibly underestimated. Reportedly, nearly half the spike-specific TCRs target unmutated variant regions.

This clonotype was obtained from an adult who received the AZD1222 COVID-19 vaccine. The rearrangement joins TRBV4-2 to TRBJ2-5; 16 nucleotides align to TRBD2. The source was peripheral blood, collected 28 days after the second AZD1222 dose. The CDR3 sequence is CASSPGLAGGHGSHETQYF. Here the CDR3 DNA reads TGTGCCAGCAGCCCGGGACTAGCGGGAGGGCACGGGTCCCATGAGACCCAGTACTTC.